Presented here are 22 T cell receptor beta chains from one specimen sequenced in a study of T cell responses to AZD1222 COVID-19 vaccine. Assay: immunoSEQ multiplex PCR; the TCRdb copy retains only in-frame clones and omits some. The sample shows some 130,000 clones, over 75% of them seen only once. The source was peripheral blood, collected on day 0 of AZD1222 vaccination. The source of these receptors is an adult in good health.

CDR3: CASTTLTEAFF. CDR3 in DNA: TGTGCCAGCACCACCCTCACTGAAGCTTTCTTT. This sequence joins TRBV12-3 or TRBV12-4 and TRBJ1-1; D is ambiguous. The germline V and J ends were trimmed by 7 bases and 4 bases, with 7 bases remaining between them. The CDR3 is 11 amino acids.

V and J are TRBV18 and TRBJ1-1; D remains unclear. Germline V gives CDR1 KGHSH, CDR2 LQKENI. Trimming removed 3 bases at V and 4 bases at J, with 12 bases between. This CDR3 has 14 residues. The CDR3 DNA reads TGTGCCAGCTCACCCGGCCCCTTGGCCACTGAAGCTTTCTTT. It codes for CASSPGPLATEAFF. Full variable domain (rest looked up from reference TRBV18 and TRBJ1-1): NAGVMQNPRHLVRRRGQEARLRCSPMKGHSHVYWYRQLPEEGLKFMVYLQKENIIDESGMPKERFSAEFPKEGPSILRIQQVVRGDSAAYFCASSPGPLATEAFFGQGTRLTVV.

The gene calls are TRBV19 and TRBJ1-4, with D uncertain. The germline gives CDR1 LNHDA, CDR2 SQIVND (reference sequence). This CDR3 has 14 amino acids. With 6 bases removed from V and 0 bases from J, the gap between germline ends came to 8 bases. In DNA form, the CDR3 reads TGTGCCAGTAGGGAGACTTCAACTAATGAAAAACTGTTTTTT. Its translation is CASRETSTNEKLFF.

This clone has just one count. The chain recombines TRBV7-3 with TRBJ2-2; 9 bases match TRBD2. The V gene's germline CDR1 is SGHTA and CDR2 FQGTGA. V shed 5 bases, J shed 6 bases, and the junction held 4 bases outside the gene matches. The CDR3 extends over 14 amino acids. CDR3 DNA sequence: TGTGCCAGCAGCGCCGGACTAGCGTCCGGGGAGCTGTTTTTT. This encodes CASSAGLASGELFF.

The CDR3 here is CASSVQGGQPQHF. The CDR3 DNA sequence: TGTGCCAGCAGCGTCCAGGGTGGCCAGCCCCAGCATTTT. J is TRBJ1-5 and V is TRBV13; TRBD1 is a possible D gene (5 bases). The CDR3 loop spans 13 amino acids. Germline V lookup: CDR1 PRHDT, CDR2 FYEKMQ (reference sequence). V was shortened by 5 bases and J by 7 bases, with 12 bases between the two germline ends.

The chain uses TRBV18 and TRBJ1-4; D is undetermined. Germline CDR1 reads KGHSH; CDR2 reads LQKENI. Trimming took 3 bases from V and 4 from J, leaving 12 bases between them. The CDR3 is 15 amino acids. CDR3 bases: TGTGCCAGCTCACCCACAGCCACGCGTAATGAAAAACTGTTTTTT. This encodes CASSPTATRNEKLFF.

This clone was seen a handful of times. The DNA of the CDR3 is TGTGCCTGGAGTGTTGCGGACAGGGGTCAAAATTCACCCCTCCACTTT. Amino acids: CAWSVADRGQNSPLHF. The chain employs TRBV30 and TRBJ1-6; 9 nucleotides agree with TRBD1. The ends lost 0 bases at V and 7 bases at J; junction bases unmatched: 7. Looked up from germline, CDR1 is GTSNPN and CDR2 is SVGIG (reference sequence). The CDR3 has 16 amino acids.

The chain carries TRBV11-3 and TRBJ1-2, with 8 bases fitting TRBD1. CDR3 length: 14 amino acids. The germline CDR1 and CDR2 sequences are SGHNT and YENEEA. The J segment lost 7 bases and the V segment lost 2 bases, leaving 6 bases of the junction unmatched. The CDR3 region is CASSLRQGTGGYTF. CDR3 in DNA: TGTGCCAGCAGCTTACGACAGGGGACTGGTGGCTACACCTTC.

This rearrangement joins TRBV7-3 to TRBJ1-6; D gene ambiguous. V gave up 5 bases and J gave up 12 bases, with 11 bases separating them. CDR3 length equals 12 residues. Looked up from germline, CDR1 is SGHTA and CDR2 is FQGTGA. Here the CDR3 reads CASSPSAGPLHF. The CDR3 nucleotides are TGTGCCAGCAGCCCCTCTGCGGGACCCCTCCACTTT.

V gene TRBV27 combines with J gene TRBJ2-7, with 7 nucleotides matching TRBD1. The CDR3 sequence is 15 residues long. Losses at the gene ends were 1 base for V and 2 bases for J; bases not matched to a gene: 5. Germline values: CDR1 MNHEY, CDR2 SMNVEV (reference sequence). CDR3 loop: CASSLLAGGPYEQYF. The CDR3 nucleotides read TGTGCCAGCAGTTTATTGGCAGGGGGACCCTACGAGCAGTACTTC.

The CDR3 DNA follows: TGTGCCAGCAGCTTGGTGACATCGGGTGGCTACACCTTC. This encodes CASSLVTSGGYTF. This chain joins TRBV5-6 and TRBJ1-2; D ambiguous. Germline values: CDR1 SGHDT, CDR2 YYEEEE. The V gene lost 0 bases and the J gene lost 7 bases, with 10 bases spanning the gap. The CDR3 is made up of 13 amino acids.

V gene TRBV27 combines with J gene TRBJ2-5; D could derive from TRBD1 or TRBD2 (5 bases each). This CDR3 is built from 15 residues. CDR1 is MNHEY, CDR2 SMNVEV, per germline (reference sequence). V was cut by 7 bases and J by 3 bases, with 18 bases left in between. The CDR3 bases are TGTGCCAGCACCCGACGTGGGACGCGAGAAGAGACCCAGTACTTC. Translated: CASTRRGTREETQYF.

This chain's CDR3 is CASSQELGLPSSTDTQYF. CDR3 coding DNA: TGCGCCAGCAGCCAAGAACTTGGTTTGCCTAGCAGCACAGATACGCAGTATTTT. The chain links TRBV4-1 to TRBJ2-3; D perhaps matches TRBD2 (5 bases). The CDR3 consists of 18 residues. V was trimmed by 0 bases and J by 0 bases, leaving 16 bases between them. CDR1 and CDR2 (germline): MGHRA, YSYEKL.

The rearrangement links TRBV6-6 to TRBJ2-1; D may be TRBD2 (6 bases). Germline V gives CDR1 MNHNY, CDR2 SVGAGI (reference sequence). The CDR3 covers 13 residues. The germline V and J ends were trimmed by 6 bases and 7 bases, with 13 bases remaining between them. The DNA for the CDR3 is TGTGCCAGCAGATTCAGCGCGGGAAATGAGCAGTTCTTC. Protein: CASRFSAGNEQFF.

The chain couples TRBV18 to TRBJ1-2; D not certain. The germline V and J ends were trimmed by 3 bases and 1 base, with 12 bases remaining between them. CDR3 size: 15 residues. The germline V gene has CDR1 KGHSH and CDR2 LQKENI. CDR3 loop: CASSPSRASNYGYTF. CDR3 in DNA: TGTGCCAGCTCACCTTCGAGGGCTAGTAACTATGGCTACACCTTC.

The chain combines TRBV29-1 with TRBJ1-4; D remains unclear. The CDR3 length is 13 residues. V lost 4 bases and J 8 bases, leaving 14 bases between the germline ends. CDR1 and CDR2 (germline): SQVTM, ANQGSEA. Here the CDR3 reads CSVGSRDLEKLFF. CDR3 DNA sequence: TGCAGCGTTGGGTCCCGTGACCTCGAAAAACTGTTTTTT.

The count of this clone is one. This sequence joins TRBV20-1 and TRBJ1-5, with 7 bases lining up with TRBD1. V was clipped by 5 bases and J by 2 bases; unmatched bases: 3. CDR1 and CDR2 from the germline V gene are DFQATT and SNEGSKA (reference sequence). This CDR3 region has 13 residues. The CDR3 DNA sequence: TGCAGTGCTGGTGGACAGGGCAATCAGCCCCAGCATTTT. Protein: CSAGGQGNQPQHF.

This chain connects TRBV7-2 to TRBJ2-2; D is undetermined. Trimming removed 1 base from V and 6 bases from J, with 9 bases in between. The germline CDR1 and CDR2 sequences are SGHTA and FQGNSA. There are 14 residues in the CDR3. The CDR3 coding sequence is TGTGCCAGCAGCTTAGATGGGGTTCCCGGGGAGCTGTTTTTT. Protein: CASSLDGVPGELFF.

The V and J genes are TRBV9 and TRBJ2-7, with 9 bases aligning to TRBD1. With 0 bases clipped from V and 0 bases from J, the junction kept 7 bases outside the gene matches. CDR1 and CDR2 (germline): SGDLS, YYNGEE. CDR3 length equals 17 residues. The CDR3 DNA follows: TGTGCCAGCAGCGTAGCCGGGACAGGGCATAGCTCCTACGAGCAGTACTTC. This sequence encodes CASSVAGTGHSSYEQYF.

The J gene is TRBJ2-3, the V gene TRBV5-1; perhaps TRBD2 as D (6 bases). The CDR3 has 15 residues. Trimming pared 4 bases from V and 0 bases from J, leaving 12 bases between. Germline values: CDR1 SGHRS, CDR2 YFSETQ. The CDR3: CASSRDLTSTDTQYF. The CDR3 DNA is TGCGCCAGCAGCCGGGACTTGACTAGCACAGATACGCAGTATTTT.

The gene calls are TRBV9 and TRBJ2-3; D is unresolved. The CDR3 has 14 residues. CDR1 SGDLS and CDR2 YYNGEE come from the germline V gene. V was clipped by 1 base and J by 2 bases, with 8 bases between them. CDR3 DNA: TGTGCCAGCAGCGTACTTACGGACACAGATACGCAGTATTTT. It specifies CASSVLTDTDTQYF. Together with reference TRBV9 and TRBJ2-3, the CDR3 gives the full variable domain: DSGVTQTPKHLITATGQRVTLRCSPRSGDLSVYWYQQSLDQGLQFLIQYYNGEERAKGNILERFSAQQFPDLHSELNLSSLELGDSALYFCASSVLTDTDTQYFGPGTRLTVL.

The chain employs TRBV28 and TRBJ1-2; D is ambiguous. The CDR3 runs 13 residues. The germline V gene encodes CDR1 MDHEN and CDR2 SYDVKM. The V end lost 8 bases, the J end lost 2 bases, and 12 bases lay between the germline ends. The CDR3 loop is CASCFTGNYGYTF. Written as DNA, the CDR3 is TGTGCCAGCTGCTTTACCGGGAACTATGGCTACACCTTC.